Listed here are 11 T cell receptor beta chains from one sample, sequenced in a study of blood T cell repertoires in COVID-19. Sequenced by immunoSEQ multiplex PCR; TCRdb stores in-frame clones only, minus some. There are 90,000 to 120,000 clones in the sample; roughly 90% occur only once, and more than 4.5% lies in the top ten. Sequenced material: peripheral blood. These receptors all stem from a middle-aged man with active or convalescent COVID-19.

The rearrangement links TRBV28 to TRBJ2-6; D may be TRBD1 (6 bases). V was shortened by 4 bases and J by 4 bases, with 14 bases between the two germline ends. Germline loops: CDR1 MDHEN, CDR2 SYDVKM. This CDR3 is 16 amino acids long. The CDR3: CASSSETGSGANVLTF. In DNA form, the CDR3 reads TGTGCCAGCAGTTCCGAAACAGGGTCCGGGGCCAACGTCCTGACTTTC.

V and J are TRBV20-1 and TRBJ1-2; 7 nucleotides agree with TRBD1. Trimming at V came to 3 bases and at J to 0 bases, leaving 16 bases not matched to a gene. The germline gives CDR1 DFQATT, CDR2 SNEGSKA (reference sequence). The CDR3 spans 18 residues. The CDR3: CSASDQKHRGITNYGYTF. The DNA for the CDR3 is TGCAGTGCTAGTGACCAAAAACACAGGGGCATAACTAACTATGGCTACACCTTC.

The chain joins TRBV7-8 to TRBJ1-1, with a possible D match to TRBD1 (6 bases). CDR3 length equals 15 residues. Trimming took 2 bases from V and 0 from J, leaving 10 bases between them. Per germline, CDR1 SGHVS and CDR2 FQNEAQ. CDR3 sequence (DNA): TGTGCCAGCAGCTTATATCAGGGGATGAACACTGAAGCTTTCTTT. This encodes CASSLYQGMNTEAFF. Full variable domain (rest looked up from reference TRBV7-8 and TRBJ1-1): GAGVSQSPRYKVAKRGQDVALRCDPISGHVSLFWYQQALGQGPEFLTYFQNEAQLDKSGLPSDRFFAERPEGSVSTLKIQRTQQEDSAVYLCASSLYQGMNTEAFFGQGTRLTVV.

This clone was counted a single time. V and J are TRBV7-2 and TRBJ2-7, with TRBD2 matching 7 bases. The V gene end was trimmed by 5 bases and the J gene end by 0 bases; junction bases not matched to a gene: 7. Germline loops: CDR1 SGHTA, CDR2 FQGNSA. The CDR3 contains 15 residues. Here the CDR3 DNA reads TGTGCCAGCAGCCTGCAGGGCGGGAGCTCCTACGAGCAGTACTTC. Translated, it gives CASSLQGGSSYEQYF.

The chain uses TRBV20-1 and TRBJ2-2; 8 positions match TRBD2. The CDR3 has 14 residues. With V trimmed by 3 bases and J by 6 bases, 6 bases remained unmatched. CDR1 is DFQATT, CDR2 SNEGSKA, per germline (reference sequence). The CDR3 here is CSASSGIVPGELFF. CDR3 DNA sequence: TGCAGTGCTAGTAGCGGGATTGTTCCCGGGGAGCTGTTTTTT.

The chain joins TRBV29-1 to TRBJ2-7, with D perhaps matching TRBD2 (6 bases). The CDR3 extends over 14 amino acids. Trimming stripped 0 bases from V and 2 bases from J, with 11 bases between. CDR1 is SQVTM, CDR2 ANQGSEA, per germline. The CDR3 DNA reads as TGCAGCGTTGAAGATCACGCGGGACCCTACGAGCAGTACTTC. Residues: CSVEDHAGPYEQYF.

The gene calls are TRBV7-8 and TRBJ2-1; 7 bases are shared with TRBD1. Trimming cost V 5 bases and J 14 bases; bases outside gene matches: 15. Germline V gene sequence: CDR1 SGHVS, CDR2 FQNEAQ. The length of the CDR3 is 14 residues. The CDR3 region has the DNA TGTGCCAGCAGCAGGGACAGAACCTATCGAGACAAGTTCTTC. This gives the protein CASSRDRTYRDKFF.

This chain joins TRBV7-2 and TRBJ1-5; a weak D match, TRBD1 (5 bases). CDR1 SGHTA and CDR2 FQGNSA come from the germline V gene. The ends were cut back, 3 bases at V and 5 bases at J, with 11 bases in the middle. There are 14 residues in the CDR3. The chain's CDR3 is CASSFDSNYQPQHF. The CDR3 DNA reads as TGTGCCAGCAGCTTCGACAGTAATTATCAGCCCCAGCATTTT. Full variable domain (rest looked up from reference TRBV7-2 and TRBJ1-5): GAGVSQSPSNKVTEKGKDVELRCDPISGHTALYWYRQSLGQGLEFLIYFQGNSAPDKSGLPSDRFSAERTGGSVSTLTIQRTQQEDSAVYLCASSFDSNYQPQHFGDGTRLSIL.

The gene calls are TRBV7-9 and TRBJ2-7; D gene unclear. Trimming left V 0 bases short and J 6 bases short, with 6 bases between. This CDR3 region has 12 residues. The germline V gene encodes CDR1 SEHNR and CDR2 FQNEAQ (reference sequence). The CDR3 reads CASSLAVSEQYF. The CDR3 DNA follows: TGTGCCAGCAGCTTAGCGGTCAGCGAGCAGTACTTC.

This rearrangement joins TRBV18 to TRBJ2-7; 7 bases fit TRBD1. V dropped 3 bases and J dropped 2; count of bases not matched to a gene: 7. The CDR3 runs 15 residues. Germline V CDR1 and CDR2: KGHSH, LQKENI. CDR3 DNA sequence: TGTGCCAGCTCACCCGGACAGGTACCTCCCTACGAGCAGTACTTC. Protein: CASSPGQVPPYEQYF.

The chain links TRBV18 to TRBJ1-5, with 7 bases fitting TRBD1. This CDR3 region has 14 residues. The trim removed 3 bases at V and 3 bases at J, leaving 2 bases unmatched. Germline lookup yields CDR1 KGHSH and CDR2 LQKENI. CDR3 region: CASSPTGPNQPQHF. CDR3 DNA: TGTGCCAGCTCACCGACAGGGCCCAATCAGCCCCAGCATTTT.